Listed here are 26 T cell receptor beta chains from one sample, sequenced in a study of T cells in Graves' hyperthyroidism and ophthalmopathy. Using RNA transcripts as the source, TCR beta CDR3 regions were amplified. HTBI primers drove first-round RT-PCR of the TCR CDR3. TCRdb passed the multiplex PCR reads through MiXCR, listing each CDR3 protein once. The sample contains roughly 570,000 distinct CDR3 sequences, about half of which appear only once. The sequenced sample was peripheral blood or thyroid tissue (not recorded which). The source of these receptors is an adult woman with Graves' disease, either hyperthyroidism or ophthalmopathy (not recorded which).

This clonotype came up many times. The chain uses TRBV7-9 and TRBJ1-4; 7 nucleotides agree with TRBD1. CDR1 is SEHNR, CDR2 FQNEAQ, per germline (reference sequence). The length of the CDR3 is 18 residues. V was pared by 3 bases and J by 8 bases, with 18 bases of the junction left unmatched. CDR3 sequence (DNA): TGTGCCAGCAGCTTTTTGGGCAGGGGACAGCGAAGACAGGAAAAACTGTTTTTT. Residues: CASSFLGRGQRRQEKLFF.

This clonotype was seen ten or more times. The chain links TRBV19 to TRBJ1-1; weak D call: TRBD1 (6 bases). The CDR3 covers 14 residues. Looked up from germline, CDR1 is LNHDA and CDR2 is SQIVND (reference sequence). V gave up 6 bases and J gave up 10 bases, with 21 bases separating them. The CDR3 nucleotides are TGTGCCAGTAGGTCCGGACAGCTAGCCGAGGGAGCTTTCTTT. Its protein is CASRSGQLAEGAFF.

This clonotype showed up many times. The chain couples TRBV4-1 to TRBJ2-7; D unresolved. Germline CDR1 is MGHRA and CDR2 is YSYEKL. CDR3 length equals 14 residues. The V end was cut by 5 bases, the J end by 3 bases, with 14 bases between. The CDR3 sequence: CASSETGALYEQYF. CDR3 nucleotides: TGCGCCAGCAGCGAAACCGGAGCGCTCTACGAGCAGTACTTC.

On this clonotype: Germline is not matched at one junction end, which may reflect a read error. This CDR3 reads CASSQEDRAGATNEKLFF. CDR3 DNA sequence: TGTGCCAGCAGCCAAGAGGACAGAGCAGGGGCAACTAATGAAAAACTGTTTTTT. The chain employs TRBV4-1 and TRBJ1-4; D is possibly TRBD1 (6 bases). The CDR3 has 18 residues. Looked up from germline, CDR1 is MGHRA and CDR2 is YSYEKL.

This clonotype was seen only a few times. This may be a read error: a much more frequent sequence differs by one nucleotide. The chain links TRBV7-2 to TRBJ2-5; D gene uncertain. Germline-derived CDR1 and CDR2 are SGHTA and FQGNSA. V lost 8 bases and J lost 9, with 13 bases in between. The CDR3 runs 11 residues. The chain's CDR3 is CASSKYEAQYF. DNA for the CDR3: TGTGCCAGCTCCAAGTACGAGGCCCAGTACTTC.

In its sample, this clonotype was seen many times. The DNA for the CDR3 is TGTGCCATCAATGCCCAGGGTGACTATGGCTACACCTTC. Its protein product is CAINAQGDYGYTF. The chain combines TRBV10-3 with TRBJ1-2; D is perhaps TRBD1 (5 bases). The CDR3 extends over 13 amino acids. Between the trimmed V and J ends, which lost 7 bases and 3 bases, there was a span of 12 bases. Germline V gives CDR1 ENHRY, CDR2 SYGVKD.

V usage is TRBV9 and J usage is TRBJ1-4, with D unclear. The V gene's germline CDR1 is SGDLS and CDR2 YYNGEE. The germline V and J ends were trimmed by 0 bases and 5 bases, with 8 bases remaining between them. The CDR3 totals 14 residues. The CDR3 DNA reads as TGTGCCAGCAGCGTAGGATCGGGAAATGAAAAACTGTTTTTT. Translated: CASSVGSGNEKLFF.

Only one count was recorded for this clonotype. This may be a read error, as it is one base from a much larger clone. The chain carries TRBV5-1 and TRBJ2-7, with 8 bases matching TRBD1. With 7 bases clipped from V and 3 bases from J, the junction kept 9 bases outside the gene matches. This CDR3 is built from 14 residues. Germline-derived CDR1 and CDR2 are SGHRS and YFSETQ. The CDR3 region is CASGGQGIIYEQYF. The CDR3 coding sequence is TGCGCCAGCGGCGGACAGGGAATTATCTACGAGCAGTACTTC.

Comments on this clonotype: At one boundary the junction diverges from the germline segment, which might be a read error. The rearrangement joins TRBV3-1 to TRBJ1-1; 7 nucleotides match TRBD1. The CDR3 has 13 amino acids. The germline V gene has CDR1 LGHDT and CDR2 YNNKEL (reference sequence). The CDR3 DNA is TGTACCAGCAGCCTAACAGGGGAAACTGAAGCTTTCTTT. Translating it yields CTSSLTGETEAFF.

At least ten counts were recorded for this clonotype. This sequence joins TRBV5-4 and TRBJ1-5; no clear D gene. The CDR3 sequence is 11 residues long. The germline gives CDR1 SGHNT, CDR2 YYREEE (reference sequence). V gave up 7 bases and J gave up 5 bases, with 7 bases separating them. The CDR3 nucleotides read TGTGCCAGCCGGCGTTATCAGCCCCAGCATTTT. Translation gives CASRRYQPQHF.

The genes are TRBV20-1 and TRBJ2-7, with TRBD1 matching over 8 bases. Germline assignment: CDR1 DFQATT and CDR2 SNEGSKA (reference sequence). CDR3 length equals 14 residues. After removal of 3 bases from V and 2 bases from J, the junction contained 6 bases not matched to a gene. The CDR3: CSASGGTGPYEQYF. CDR3 nucleotide sequence: TGCAGTGCTAGTGGTGGGACAGGTCCCTACGAGCAGTACTTC.

This clonotype was recorded many times. The chain employs TRBV4-1 and TRBJ1-2; D is undetermined. Looked up from germline, CDR1 is MGHRA and CDR2 is YSYEKL. V dropped 0 bases and J dropped 2 bases, with 10 bases sitting between them. The CDR3 sequence is 15 residues long. The CDR3 DNA sequence: TGCGCCAGCAGCCAAGAACGTGGGATCAACTATGGCTACACCTTC. Residues: CASSQERGINYGYTF.

This clonotype has a count of ten or more. The rearrangement links TRBV5-8 to TRBJ2-5; 12 nucleotides match TRBD2. The V gene's germline CDR1 is SGHTS and CDR2 YDEGEE. The CDR3 consists of 16 residues. V was pared by 2 bases and J by 4 bases, with 6 bases of the junction left unmatched. DNA for the CDR3: TGTGCCAGCAGCTTACCACTAGCGGGAGGTCGAGAGACCCAGTACTTC. This codes for CASSLPLAGGRETQYF.

This chain uses TRBV2 with TRBJ1-2; D unresolved. CDR3 length: 14 amino acids. With 0 bases removed from V and 8 bases from J, the gap between germline ends came to 13 bases. The V gene's germline CDR1 is SNHLY and CDR2 FYNNEI. The CDR3 reads CASSEAQSVQGYTF. The CDR3 nucleotides read TGTGCCAGCAGTGAAGCACAGTCGGTCCAGGGCTACACCTTC.

This clonotype has ten or more counts. The J gene is TRBJ2-2, the V gene TRBV5-8; 7 positions match TRBD2. The V segment lost 1 base and the J segment 5 bases; nucleotides outside the gene matches: 8. The CDR3 spans 16 residues. Per germline, CDR1 SGHTS and CDR2 YDEGEE. This chain's CDR3 is CASSLWSGMGTGELFF. The CDR3 DNA reads as TGTGCCAGCAGCTTGTGGAGCGGGATGGGGACCGGGGAGCTGTTTTTT.

This clonotype has a count of ten or more. The chain is built from TRBV27 and TRBJ1-6; D remains ambiguous. Germline V gene lookup returns CDR1 MNHEY and CDR2 SMNVEV (reference sequence). The V end lost 3 bases, the J end lost 5 bases, and 8 bases lay between the germline ends. The CDR3 is 14 residues long. The CDR3 bases are TGTGCCAGCAGTTTCGTTCGGGATAATTCACCCCTCCACTTT. Translation: CASSFVRDNSPLHF.

The DNA for the CDR3 is TGTGCCAGCAGCGACGGGGACTCGACAGGCTACACCTTC. It yields the protein CASSDGDSTGYTF. The rearrangement joins TRBV9 to TRBJ1-2; possibly TRBD1 for D (5 bases). Between the trimmed V and J ends, which lost 3 bases and 8 bases, there was a span of 14 bases. CDR1 is SGDLS and CDR2 is YYNGEE in the germline V gene. The CDR3 covers 13 residues.

The V gene is TRBV5-1, the J gene TRBJ1-1; no clear D gene. In germline, CDR1 is SGHRS, CDR2 YFSETQ. The CDR3 is made up of 14 amino acids. Trimming cost V 5 bases and J 2 bases, with 13 bases left between them. CDR3 DNA: TGCGCCAGCAGAACTAGCGGACTTAACACTGAAGCTTTCTTT. Its translation: CASRTSGLNTEAFF.

Comment on this clonotype: The CDR3 does not close with the conserved phenylalanine or tryptophan, likely indicating a read error. Because the CDR3's place on the DNA is in doubt, the DNA is left out and the CDR3 is given as listed by TCRdb. V is TRBV7-3 and J is TRBJ2-6; the table names TRBD2, a call not compared with the DNA. 8 amino acids form the CDR3, both terminal residues included. Germline CDR1 SGHTA, CDR2 FQGTGA. The CDR3 spells CASSLIAT.

This clonotype was recorded many times. The V gene is TRBV7-9, the J gene TRBJ2-7; a weak D match, TRBD2 (6 bases). The CDR3 is made up of 16 amino acids. The V end was cut by 1 base, the J end by 5 bases, with 18 bases between. Germline V lookup: CDR1 SEHNR, CDR2 FQNEAQ (reference sequence). In nucleotides, the CDR3 is TGTGCCAGCAGCTTAGAGGAGGGACGCCGAGGAGACGAGCAGTACTTC. It specifies CASSLEEGRRGDEQYF.

This chain joins TRBV6-5 and TRBJ1-4; 9 bases are a match to TRBD1. Germline loops: CDR1 MNHEY, CDR2 SVGAGI. The CDR3 is 15 residues long. V shed 4 bases, J shed 8 bases, and the junction held 8 bases outside the gene matches. In DNA, the CDR3 is TGTGCCAGCAGTTCCCCGGGACAGGGAGGGGAAAAACTGTTTTTT. Amino acids: CASSSPGQGGEKLFF.

This clonotype was recorded at least ten times. The chain joins TRBV4-1 to TRBJ1-5, with D possibly being TRBD1 (5 bases). V was trimmed by 7 bases and J by 1 base, leaving 14 bases between them. The germline gives CDR1 MGHRA, CDR2 YSYEKL. This CDR3 has 15 residues. In nucleotides, the CDR3 is TGCGCCAGCACCTCAATCCGGGACAGCAATCAGCCCCAGCATTTT. This translates into CASTSIRDSNQPQHF.

The V gene is TRBV7-2, the J gene TRBJ1-4; D possibly corresponds to TRBD1 (6 bases). CDR3 length: 14 amino acids. The germline V gene encodes CDR1 SGHTA and CDR2 FQGNSA. V was cut by 3 bases and J by 6 bases, with 11 bases left in between. CDR3 nucleotides: TGTGCCAGCAGCTTGGCAGGGGACGATGAAAAACTGTTTTTT. Protein: CASSLAGDDEKLFF.

Concerning this clonotype: The junction differs from germline at one of its ends, possibly a read error. The rearrangement uses TRBV10-3 and TRBJ1-2; D gene uncertain. This CDR3 spans 12 amino acids. Germline CDR1 reads ENHRY; CDR2 reads SYGVKD. In nucleotides, the CDR3 is TGTGCCAGCAGTGCACCGGGGTGGGGCTACACCTTC. Amino acids: CASSAPGWGYTF.

To note about this clonotype: The junction differs from germline at one of its ends, possibly a read error. The chain is built from TRBV15 and TRBJ1-2; no clear D gene. The germline V gene has CDR1 LNHNV and CDR2 YYDKDF (reference sequence). This CDR3 spans 13 amino acids. Here the CDR3 reads CATGRTEVDGYTF. Written as DNA, the CDR3 is TGCGCCACCGGCAGAACCGAGGTGGATGGCTACACCTTC.

This clonotype was detected many times. The chain joins TRBV5-1 to TRBJ1-6, with D possibly matching TRBD1 (5 bases). This CDR3 has 15 residues. Trimming pared 0 bases from V and 8 bases from J, leaving 12 bases between. Germline V gives CDR1 SGHRS, CDR2 YFSETQ. The CDR3: CASSLAQGGDSPLHF. CDR3 DNA: TGCGCCAGCAGCTTGGCCCAGGGTGGCGATTCACCCCTCCACTTT.